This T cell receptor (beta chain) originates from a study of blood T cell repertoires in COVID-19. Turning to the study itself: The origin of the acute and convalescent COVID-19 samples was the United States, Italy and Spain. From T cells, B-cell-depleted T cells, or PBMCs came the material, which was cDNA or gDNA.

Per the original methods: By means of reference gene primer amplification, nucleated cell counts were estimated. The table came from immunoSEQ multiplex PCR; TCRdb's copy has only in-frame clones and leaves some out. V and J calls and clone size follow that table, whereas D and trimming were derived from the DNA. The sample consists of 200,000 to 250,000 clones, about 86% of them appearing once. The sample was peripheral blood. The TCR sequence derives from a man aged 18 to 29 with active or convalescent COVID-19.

The CDR3 here is CASSYQTVNYGYTF. The CDR3, as DNA: TGTGCCAGCAGCTACCAGACAGTTAACTATGGCTACACCTTC. This chain uses TRBV5-6 with TRBJ1-2; tentatively, D is TRBD1 (5 bases). Trimming pared 3 bases from V and 1 base from J, leaving 10 bases between. There are 14 residues in the CDR3. Per germline, CDR1 SGHDT and CDR2 YYEEEE.